Listed below are T cell receptor beta chains from one sample, sequenced in a study of post-analysis software for immune sequencing data. TCRdb used MiXCR to reprocess the PCR reads, holding one entry per CDR3 protein. The data hold roughly 700,000 distinct CDR3 sequences, with approximately 30% observed a single time. Sample: blood. These receptors were collected from a girl between 5 and 17 years old with multiple sclerosis. The CDR3 runs from the conserved cysteine through the conserved F or W. The D gene is left open where the match is weak. Clone size is not always given. Where it is, it says once, few, many or a class for expanded clones.

j_gene	d_gene	v_gene	abundance	CDR3nt	CDR3aa
TRBJ1-5	TRBD1	TRBV27	.	TGTGCCAGCAGACCGACAGGGGATGATTATCAGCCCCAGCATTTT	CASRPTGDDYQPQHF
TRBJ2-1	TRBD2	TRBV11-2	.	TGTGCCAGCAGCTTAGGGAGCGGGAGGGCCCTCGGTGAGCAGTTCTTC	CASSLGSGRALGEQFF
TRBJ1-5	.	TRBV7-2	few	TGTGCCAGCAGCTTAGATGGCGGCCAGGCTCAGCCCCAGCATTTT	CASSLDGGQAQPQHF
TRBJ2-5	TRBD2	TRBV7-9	.	TGTGCCAGCAGCAAGGGCCCAGAAGCGGGGTACCAAGAGACCCAGTACTTC	CASSKGPEAGYQETQYF
TRBJ2-3	TRBD2	TRBV25-1	few	TGTGCCAGCACGAGGGAGGGCCGCGGCACAGATACGCAGTATTTT	CASTREGRGTDTQYF
TRBJ2-7	TRBD1	TRBV5-1	few	TGCGCCAGCAGCAGGGACAGCCTCTCCTACGAGCAGTACTTC	CASSRDSLSYEQYF
TRBJ1-1	.	TRBV21-1	.	TGTGCCAGCAGGAGAGGGGTAGACAAGGAGGCTGAAGCTTTCTTT	CASRRGVDKEAEAFF
TRBJ2-3	TRBD2	TRBV29-1	few	TGCAGCGTTGAAGAAGAAGGCGGGAGGGACACAGATACGCAGTATTTT	CSVEEEGGRDTDTQYF
TRBJ1-2	.	TRBV6-5	many	TGTGCCAGCAGCCCTACCAACTATGGCTACACCTTC	CASSPTNYGYTF
TRBJ1-2	.	TRBV11-1	few	TGTGCCAGCAGCTTAGCGGACACACATGGCTACACCTTC	CASSLADTHGYTF
TRBJ2-7	.	TRBV4-3	.	TGCGCCAGCAGCCAAGTGGGCGCAGCCTACGAGCAGTACTTC	CASSQVGAAYEQYF
TRBJ1-4	.	TRBV12-3/TRBV12-4	few	TGTGCCAGCAGCTTATCGCATATTGGGGGCACTAATGAAAAACTGTTTTTT	CASSLSHIGGTNEKLFF
TRBJ2-7	.	TRBV19	.	TGTGCCAGTAGTCCTAAGGGGACTTTCTACGAGCAGTACTTC	CASSPKGTFYEQYF
TRBJ2-7	TRBD2	TRBV5-5	many	TGTGCCAGCAGCTTGGCGGGGGGTCAACAGGAGCAGTACTTC	CASSLAGGQQEQYF
TRBJ1-3	.	TRBV6-5	.	TGTGCCAGCAGTTATCGGATGGCTGGAAACACCATATATTTT	CASSYRMAGNTIYF
TRBJ1-5	TRBD1	TRBV12-3/TRBV12-4	.	TGTGCCAGCAGTCACACACAGGGGGCGAATCAGCCCCAGCATTTT	CASSHTQGANQPQHF
TRBJ2-1	TRBD2	TRBV10-3	.	TGTGCCATCAGTGAGTCGATTCGGGGGGGCTCCTACAATGAGCAGTTCTTC	CAISESIRGGSYNEQFF
TRBJ2-7	.	TRBV28	.	TGTGCCAGCAGTTTGGGTACAGGAATTAGCTCCTACAATGAGCAGTACTTC	CASSLGTGISSYNEQYF
TRBJ2-5	TRBD1	TRBV9	.	TGTGCCAGCAGCGTAGGAATCACATCCGGGACAGGGGAGGGGGAGCAGTACTTC	CASSVGITSGTGEGEQYF
TRBJ2-3	TRBD2	TRBV4-1	few	TGCGCCAGCAGCCAAGACGGGACTAGCGGGGCAGATACGCAGTATTTT	CASSQDGTSGADTQYF
TRBJ1-5	.	TRBV6-6	few	TGTGCCAGCAGTTACCCGGCAGGGGATCAGCCCCAGCATTTT	CASSYPAGDQPQHF
TRBJ2-1	TRBD1	TRBV12-3/TRBV12-4	.	TGTGCCAGCAGTCCCACCAAACAGGGACAGAAAAACAATGAGCAGTTCTTC	CASSPTKQGQKNNEQFF
TRBJ1-2	.	TRBV3-1	few	TGTGCCAGCAGCCCCCAGGGGTCCTATGGCTACACCTTC	CASSPQGSYGYTF
TRBJ2-7	.	TRBV29-1	many	TGCAGCGCCGTCCGAGGGGCTGGGGAGCAGTACTTC	CSAVRGAGEQYF
TRBJ2-2	.	TRBV7-2	few	TGTGCCAGCAGCTCTCAGGTCAGAGGGGCGAGCACCGGGGAGCTGTTTTTT	CASSSQVRGASTGELFF
TRBJ2-4	.	TRBV7-9	few	TGTGCCAGCAGCCCCCGGGAGAAAAACATTCAGTACTTC	CASSPREKNIQYF
TRBJ2-3	TRBD1	TRBV4-3	.	TGCGCCAGCAGCCAAGAGGAGCAGGGGGTTGGCGCAGATACGCAGTATTTT	CASSQEEQGVGADTQYF
TRBJ1-2	.	TRBV20-1	few	TGCAGTGCTAGTTTGGTTGGCGGCAGGCACTATGGCTACACCTTC	CSASLVGGRHYGYTF
TRBJ2-3	TRBD2	TRBV20-1	.	TGCAGTGCCCTAGCGGGGGGCTTCACAGATACGCGGTATTTT	CSALAGGFTDTRYF
TRBJ1-2	.	TRBV7-9	few	TGTGCCAGCAGCTTAGTAAACACGGCGATTAACTATGGCTACACCTTC	CASSLVNTAINYGYTF
TRBJ2-7	.	TRBV10-3	.	TGTGCCACGCAACGCATGGACGAGCAGTACTTC	CATQRMDEQYF
TRBJ2-7	TRBD1	TRBV15	few	TGTGCCACCAGCAGAGATACAGGGGGCAAGAACGAGCAGTACTTC	CATSRDTGGKNEQYF
TRBJ2-1	.	TRBV29-1	.	TGCAGCGTTAGGGACGGGGGGCAGTTCTTC	CSVRDGGQFF
TRBJ1-2	.	TRBV4-3	.	TGCGCCAGCAGCCAAGATCCCAGGAGCTATGGCTACACCTTC	CASSQDPRSYGYTF
TRBJ2-6	.	TRBV9	.	TGTGCCAGCAGCGTAGAGGCTGTGGGTTCTGGGGCCAACGTCCTGACTTTC	CASSVEAVGSGANVLTF
TRBJ1-2	.	TRBV20-1	.	TGCAGTCCTAAACAGTTCGCCTATGGCTACACCTTC	CSPKQFAYGYTF
TRBJ2-7	.	TRBV20-1	few	TGCAGTGCGACCAGGACAGATACCTACGAGCAGTACTTC	CSATRTDTYEQYF
TRBJ2-2	.	TRBV29-1	.	TGCAGCGCCCCCGTGAAGAACACCGGGGAGCTGTTTTTT	CSAPVKNTGELFF
TRBJ2-1	TRBD1	TRBV12-3/TRBV12-4	few	TGTGCCAGCACCAAGGGACAGGCCCATTCCTACAATGAGCAGTTCTTC	CASTKGQAHSYNEQFF
TRBJ2-4	TRBD2	TRBV20-1	few	TGCAGTGCTAGGTCTAGCGGGAGGGCCTTAACCAAAAACATTCAGTACTTC	CSARSSGRALTKNIQYF
TRBJ1-2	.	TRBV29-1	.	TGCAGCGTTTTTGTAGGGGGGCGTTCGGGTGGCTACACCTTC	CSVFVGGRSGGYTF
TRBJ2-7	TRBD2	TRBV4-3	.	TGCGCCAGCAGCCAATCCGTAGCGGGAGGGTACTACGAGCAGTACTTC	CASSQSVAGGYYEQYF
TRBJ2-3	.	TRBV7-6	.	TGTGCCAGCAGCTTAGTCTCGTCAGATACGCAGTATTTT	CASSLVSSDTQYF
TRBJ2-3	TRBD1	TRBV20-1	few	TGCAGTGCTAGTTCGTTCGCGGGGAGACAGGGGTCAGATACGCAGTATTTT	CSASSFAGRQGSDTQYF